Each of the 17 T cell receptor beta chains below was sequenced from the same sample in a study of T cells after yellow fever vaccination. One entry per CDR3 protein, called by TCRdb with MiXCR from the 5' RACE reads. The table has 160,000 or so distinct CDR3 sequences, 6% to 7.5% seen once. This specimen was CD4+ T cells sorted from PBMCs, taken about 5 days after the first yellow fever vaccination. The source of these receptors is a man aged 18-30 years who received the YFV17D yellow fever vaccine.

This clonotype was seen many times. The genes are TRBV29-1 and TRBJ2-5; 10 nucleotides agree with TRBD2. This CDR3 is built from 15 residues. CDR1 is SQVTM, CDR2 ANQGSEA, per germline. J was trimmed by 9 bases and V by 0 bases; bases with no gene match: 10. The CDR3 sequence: CSVEDLTSGLSAQYF. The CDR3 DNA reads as TGCAGCGTTGAAGATCTGACTAGCGGGCTATCGGCCCAGTACTTC.

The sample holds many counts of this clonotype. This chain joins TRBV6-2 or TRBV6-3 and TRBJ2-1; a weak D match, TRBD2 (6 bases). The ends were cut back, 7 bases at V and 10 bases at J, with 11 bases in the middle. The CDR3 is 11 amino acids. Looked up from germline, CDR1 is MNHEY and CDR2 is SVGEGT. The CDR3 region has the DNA TGTGCCAGCAACGGGGGAGTCGAGCAGTTCTTC. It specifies CASNGGVEQFF.

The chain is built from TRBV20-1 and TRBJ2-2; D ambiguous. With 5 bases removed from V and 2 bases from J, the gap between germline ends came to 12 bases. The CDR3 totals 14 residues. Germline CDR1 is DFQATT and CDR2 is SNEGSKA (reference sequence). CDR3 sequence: CSAFGLVNTGELFF. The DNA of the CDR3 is TGCAGTGCTTTTGGGCTAGTCAACACCGGGGAGCTGTTTTTT.

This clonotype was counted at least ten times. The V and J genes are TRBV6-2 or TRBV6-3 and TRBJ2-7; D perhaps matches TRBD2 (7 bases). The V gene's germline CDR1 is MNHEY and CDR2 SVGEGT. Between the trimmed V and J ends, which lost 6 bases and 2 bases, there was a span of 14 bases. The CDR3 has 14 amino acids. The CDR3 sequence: CASSLGGRAYEQYV. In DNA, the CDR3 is TGTGCCAGCAGCCTCGGGGGGCGAGCCTACGAGCAGTACGTC.

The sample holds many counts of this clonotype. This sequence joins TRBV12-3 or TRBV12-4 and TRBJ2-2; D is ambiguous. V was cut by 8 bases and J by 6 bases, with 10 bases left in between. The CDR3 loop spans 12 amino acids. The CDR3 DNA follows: TGTGCCAGCGGTCCCTTTTCCGGGGAGCTGTTTTTT. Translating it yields CASGPFSGELFF.

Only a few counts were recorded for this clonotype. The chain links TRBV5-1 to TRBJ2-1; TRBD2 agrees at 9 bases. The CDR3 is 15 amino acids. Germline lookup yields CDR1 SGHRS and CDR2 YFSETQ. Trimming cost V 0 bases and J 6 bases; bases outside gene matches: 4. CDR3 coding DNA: TGCGCCAGCAGCTTGGACTTAGCGGGGGTCAATGAGCAGTTCTTC. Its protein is CASSLDLAGVNEQFF.

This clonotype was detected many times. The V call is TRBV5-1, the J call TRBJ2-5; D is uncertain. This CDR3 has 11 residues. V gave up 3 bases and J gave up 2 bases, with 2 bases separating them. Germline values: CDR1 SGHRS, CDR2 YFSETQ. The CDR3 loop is CASSWQETQYF. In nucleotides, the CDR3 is TGCGCCAGCAGCTGGCAAGAGACCCAGTACTTC.

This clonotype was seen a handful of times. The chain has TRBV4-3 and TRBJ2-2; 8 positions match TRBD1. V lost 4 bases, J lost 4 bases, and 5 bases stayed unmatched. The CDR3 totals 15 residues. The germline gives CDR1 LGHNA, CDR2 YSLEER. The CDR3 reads CASSPTGVGTGELFF. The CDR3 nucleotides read TGCGCCAGCAGCCCGACAGGGGTAGGCACCGGGGAGCTGTTTTTT.

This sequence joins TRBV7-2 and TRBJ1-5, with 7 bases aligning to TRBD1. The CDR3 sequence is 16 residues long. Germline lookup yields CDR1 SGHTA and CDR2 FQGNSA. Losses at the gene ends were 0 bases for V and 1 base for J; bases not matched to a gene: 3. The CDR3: CASSLATGQSNQPQHF. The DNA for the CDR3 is TGTGCCAGCAGCTTAGCCACGGGACAGAGCAATCAGCCCCAGCATTTT.

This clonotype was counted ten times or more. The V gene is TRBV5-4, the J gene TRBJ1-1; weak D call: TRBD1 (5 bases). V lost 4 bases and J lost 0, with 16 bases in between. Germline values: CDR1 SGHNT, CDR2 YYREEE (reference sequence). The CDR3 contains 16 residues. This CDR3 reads CASSTAAGNMNTEAFF. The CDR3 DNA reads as TGTGCCAGCAGCACAGCAGCAGGGAACATGAACACTGAAGCTTTCTTT.

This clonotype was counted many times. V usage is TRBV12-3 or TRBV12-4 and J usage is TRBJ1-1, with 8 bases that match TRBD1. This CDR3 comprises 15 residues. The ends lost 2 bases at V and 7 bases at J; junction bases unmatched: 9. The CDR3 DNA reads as TGTGCCAGCAGTTTACTGCCGGGACAGGTCCTTGAAGCTTTCTTT. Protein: CASSLLPGQVLEAFF.

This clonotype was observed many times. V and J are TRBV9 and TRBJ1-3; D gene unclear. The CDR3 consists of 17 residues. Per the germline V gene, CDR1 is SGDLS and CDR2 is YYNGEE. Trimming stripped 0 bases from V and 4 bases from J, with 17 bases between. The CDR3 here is CASSVDGVTIGGNTIYF. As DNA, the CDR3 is TGTGCCAGCAGCGTAGATGGAGTGACTATTGGCGGAAACACCATATATTTT.

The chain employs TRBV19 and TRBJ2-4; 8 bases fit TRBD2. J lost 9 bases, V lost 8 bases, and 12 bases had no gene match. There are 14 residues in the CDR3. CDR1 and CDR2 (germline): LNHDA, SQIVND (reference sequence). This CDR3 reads CASRTAGVVGIQYF. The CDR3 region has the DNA TGTGCCAGTCGGACAGCGGGAGTAGTGGGCATTCAGTACTTC.

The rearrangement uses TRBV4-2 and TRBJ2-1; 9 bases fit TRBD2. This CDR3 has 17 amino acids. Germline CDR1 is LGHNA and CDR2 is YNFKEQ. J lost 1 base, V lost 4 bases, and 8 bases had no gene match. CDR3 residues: CASSPFSGGLSYNEQFF. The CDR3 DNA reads TGTGCCAGCAGCCCATTTAGCGGGGGCCTTTCCTACAATGAGCAGTTCTTC.

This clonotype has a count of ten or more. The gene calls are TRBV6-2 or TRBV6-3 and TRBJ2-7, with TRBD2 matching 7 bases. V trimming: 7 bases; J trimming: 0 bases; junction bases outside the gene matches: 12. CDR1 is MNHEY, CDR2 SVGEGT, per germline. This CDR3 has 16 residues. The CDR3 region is CASNRPGRGSSYEQYF. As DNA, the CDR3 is TGTGCCAGCAACCGACCAGGGCGGGGGTCCTCCTACGAGCAGTACTTC.

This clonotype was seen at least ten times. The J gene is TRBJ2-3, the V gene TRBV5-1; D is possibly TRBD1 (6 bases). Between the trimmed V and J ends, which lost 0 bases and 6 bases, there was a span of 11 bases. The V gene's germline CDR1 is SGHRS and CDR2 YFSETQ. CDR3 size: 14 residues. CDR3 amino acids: CASSLVTGSDTQYF. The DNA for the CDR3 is TGCGCCAGCAGCTTGGTAACAGGGTCGGATACGCAGTATTTT.

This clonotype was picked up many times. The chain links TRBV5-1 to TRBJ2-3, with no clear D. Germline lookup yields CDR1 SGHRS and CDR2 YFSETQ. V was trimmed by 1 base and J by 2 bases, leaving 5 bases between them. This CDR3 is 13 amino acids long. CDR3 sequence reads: CASSLKITDTQYF. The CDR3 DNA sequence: TGCGCCAGCAGCTTGAAGATCACAGATACGCAGTATTTT.